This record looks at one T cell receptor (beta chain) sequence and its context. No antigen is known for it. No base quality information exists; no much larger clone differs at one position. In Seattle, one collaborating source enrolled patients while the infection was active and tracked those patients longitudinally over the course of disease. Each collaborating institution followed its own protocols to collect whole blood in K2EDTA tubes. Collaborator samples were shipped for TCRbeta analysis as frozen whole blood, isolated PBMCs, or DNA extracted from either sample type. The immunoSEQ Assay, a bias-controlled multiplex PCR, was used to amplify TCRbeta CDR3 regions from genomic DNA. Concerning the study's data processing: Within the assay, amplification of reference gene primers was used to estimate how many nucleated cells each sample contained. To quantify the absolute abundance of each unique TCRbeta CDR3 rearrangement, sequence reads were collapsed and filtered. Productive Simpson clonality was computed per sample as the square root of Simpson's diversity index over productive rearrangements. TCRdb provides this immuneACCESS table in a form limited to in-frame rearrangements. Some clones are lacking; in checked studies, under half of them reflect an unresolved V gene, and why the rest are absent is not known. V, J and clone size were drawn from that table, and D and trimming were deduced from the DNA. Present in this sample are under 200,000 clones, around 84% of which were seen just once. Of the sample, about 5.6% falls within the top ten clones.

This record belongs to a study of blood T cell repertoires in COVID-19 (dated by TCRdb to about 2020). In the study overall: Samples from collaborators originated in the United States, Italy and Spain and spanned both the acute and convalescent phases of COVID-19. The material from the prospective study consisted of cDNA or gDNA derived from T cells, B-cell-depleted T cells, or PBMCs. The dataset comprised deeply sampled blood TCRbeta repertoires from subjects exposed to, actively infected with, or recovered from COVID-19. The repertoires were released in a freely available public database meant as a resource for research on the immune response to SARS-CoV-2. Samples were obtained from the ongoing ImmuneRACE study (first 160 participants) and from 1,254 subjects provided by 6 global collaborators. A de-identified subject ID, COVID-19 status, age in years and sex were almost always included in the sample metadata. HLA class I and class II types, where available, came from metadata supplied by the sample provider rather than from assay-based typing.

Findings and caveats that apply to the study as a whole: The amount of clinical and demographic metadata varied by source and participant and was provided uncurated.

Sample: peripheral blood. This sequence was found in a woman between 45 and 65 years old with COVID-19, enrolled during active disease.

The sequenced DNA is TGTGCCAGCAGTACACTGATAAGGGGCAGGAACACCGGGGAGCTGTTTTTT. Its product reads: CASSTLIRGRNTGELFF. The rearrangement combines TRBV27 with TRBJ2-2; a tentative D call is TRBD1 (5 bases match). The germline V gene (reference sequence) supplies CDR1 MNHEY and CDR2 SMNVEV. From cysteine to phenylalanine, the CDR3 is 17 amino acids long. The retained sequence is limited to the CDR3, 51 bases, with the frame set at the first base. At the junction V is shortened by 5 bases and J by 1 base, with 17 bases in between.